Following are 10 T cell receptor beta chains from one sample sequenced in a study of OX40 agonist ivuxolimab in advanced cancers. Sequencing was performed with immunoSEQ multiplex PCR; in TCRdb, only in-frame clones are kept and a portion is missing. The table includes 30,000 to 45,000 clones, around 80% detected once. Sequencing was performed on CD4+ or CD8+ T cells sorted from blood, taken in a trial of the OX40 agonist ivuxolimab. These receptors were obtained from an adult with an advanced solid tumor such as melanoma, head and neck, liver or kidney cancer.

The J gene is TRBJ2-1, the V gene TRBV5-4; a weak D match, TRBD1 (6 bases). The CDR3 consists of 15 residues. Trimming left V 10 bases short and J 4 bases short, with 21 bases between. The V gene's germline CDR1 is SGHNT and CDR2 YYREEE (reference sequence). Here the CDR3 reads CAGSSGGTRYNEQFF. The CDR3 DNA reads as TGTGCCGGGTCAAGTGGGGGCACAAGATACAATGAGCAGTTCTTC.

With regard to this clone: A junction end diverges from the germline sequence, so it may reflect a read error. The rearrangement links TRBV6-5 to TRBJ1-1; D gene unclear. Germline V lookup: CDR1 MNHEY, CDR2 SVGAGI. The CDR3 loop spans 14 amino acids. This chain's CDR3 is CAISFSGADTEAFF. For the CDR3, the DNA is TGTGCCATCAGTTTCTCGGGAGCGGATACTGAAGCTTTCTTT.

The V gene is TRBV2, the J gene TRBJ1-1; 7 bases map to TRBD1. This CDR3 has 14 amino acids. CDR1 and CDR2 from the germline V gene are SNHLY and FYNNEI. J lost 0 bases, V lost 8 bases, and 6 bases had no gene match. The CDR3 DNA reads TGTGCCAGCCGGAGGGGGCAGATGAACACTGAAGCTTTCTTT. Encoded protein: CASRRGQMNTEAFF.

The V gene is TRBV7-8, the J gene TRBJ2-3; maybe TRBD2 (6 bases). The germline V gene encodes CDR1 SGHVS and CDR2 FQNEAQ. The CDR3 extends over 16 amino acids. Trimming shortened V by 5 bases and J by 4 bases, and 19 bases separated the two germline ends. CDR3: CASSKMPGLDSDTQYF. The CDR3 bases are TGTGCCAGCAGCAAAATGCCGGGACTCGATTCAGATACGCAGTATTTT.

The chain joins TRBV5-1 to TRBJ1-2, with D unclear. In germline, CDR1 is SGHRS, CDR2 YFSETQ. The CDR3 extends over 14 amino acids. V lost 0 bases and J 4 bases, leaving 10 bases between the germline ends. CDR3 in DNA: TGCGCCAGCAGCTTGGGGGCAGAAATCTATGGCTACACCTTC. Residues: CASSLGAEIYGYTF. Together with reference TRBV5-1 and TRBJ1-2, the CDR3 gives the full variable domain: KAGVTQTPRYLIKTRGQQVTLSCSPISGHRSVSWYQQTPGQGLQFLFEYFSETQRNKGNFPGRFSGRQFSNSRSEMNVSTLELGDSALYLCASSLGAEIYGYTFGSGTRLTVV.

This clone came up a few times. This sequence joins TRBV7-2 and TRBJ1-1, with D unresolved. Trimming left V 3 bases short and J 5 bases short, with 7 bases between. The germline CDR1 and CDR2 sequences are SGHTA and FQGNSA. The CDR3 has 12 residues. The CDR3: CASSFPGTEAFF. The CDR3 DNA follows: TGTGCCAGCAGCTTTCCGGGGACTGAAGCTTTCTTT.

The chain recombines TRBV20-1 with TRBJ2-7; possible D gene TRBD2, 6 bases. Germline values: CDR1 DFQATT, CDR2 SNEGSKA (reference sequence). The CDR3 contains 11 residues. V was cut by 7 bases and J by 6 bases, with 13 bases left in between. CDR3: CSGRRGSEQYF. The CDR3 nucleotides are TGCAGTGGCCGGCGGGGTTCCGAGCAGTACTTC.

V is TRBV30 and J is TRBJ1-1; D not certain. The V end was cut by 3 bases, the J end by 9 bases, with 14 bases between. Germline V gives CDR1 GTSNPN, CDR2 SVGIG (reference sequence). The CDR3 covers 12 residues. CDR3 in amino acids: CAWRPRDEKAFF. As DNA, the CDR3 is TGTGCCTGGAGACCCCGCGACGAAAAAGCTTTCTTT.

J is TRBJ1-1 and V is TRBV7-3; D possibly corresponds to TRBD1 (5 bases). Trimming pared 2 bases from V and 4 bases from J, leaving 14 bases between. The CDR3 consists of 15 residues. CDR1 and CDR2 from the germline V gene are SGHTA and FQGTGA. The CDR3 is CASSLVRGVGTEAFF. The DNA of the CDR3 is TGTGCCAGCAGCTTAGTGAGAGGGGTGGGCACTGAAGCTTTCTTT.

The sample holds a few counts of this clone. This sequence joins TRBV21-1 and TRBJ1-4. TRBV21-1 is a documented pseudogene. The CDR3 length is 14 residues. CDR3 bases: TGTGCCAGCTCAAAGAGGCAGGGGAGGCAAAAACTGTTTTTT. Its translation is CASSKRQGRQKLFF.